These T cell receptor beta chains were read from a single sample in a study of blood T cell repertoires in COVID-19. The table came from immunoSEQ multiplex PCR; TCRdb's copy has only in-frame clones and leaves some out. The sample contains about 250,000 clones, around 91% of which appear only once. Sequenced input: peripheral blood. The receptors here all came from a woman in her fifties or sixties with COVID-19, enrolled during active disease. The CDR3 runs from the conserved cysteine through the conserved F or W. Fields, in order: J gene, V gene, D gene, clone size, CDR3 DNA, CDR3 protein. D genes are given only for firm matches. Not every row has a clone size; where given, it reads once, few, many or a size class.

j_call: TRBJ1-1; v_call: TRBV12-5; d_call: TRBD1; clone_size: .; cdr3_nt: TGTGCTAGTGGTTTGCAGGGACAGGGCAACACTGAAGCTTTCTTT; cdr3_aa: CASGLQGQGNTEAFF
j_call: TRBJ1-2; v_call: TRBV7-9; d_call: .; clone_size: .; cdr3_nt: TGTGCCAGCAGCTTAGCCCGACGGACAGCCTATGGCTACACCTTC; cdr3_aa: CASSLARRTAYGYTF
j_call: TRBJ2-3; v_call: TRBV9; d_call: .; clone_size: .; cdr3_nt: TGTGCCAGCAGCGTAGTCGGCGGGGGCCCAGATACGCAGTATTTT; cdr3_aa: CASSVVGGGPDTQYF
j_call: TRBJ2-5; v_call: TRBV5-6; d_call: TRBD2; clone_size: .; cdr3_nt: TGTGCCAGCAGCTTAGGTCTAGCGGTCCCTCAAACGGAGACCCAGTACTTC; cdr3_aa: CASSLGLAVPQTETQYF
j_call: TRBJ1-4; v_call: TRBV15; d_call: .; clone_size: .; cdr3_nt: TGTGCCACCAGCAGAGATCGGGGTAGTAATGAAAAACTGTTTTTT; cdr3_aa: CATSRDRGSNEKLFF
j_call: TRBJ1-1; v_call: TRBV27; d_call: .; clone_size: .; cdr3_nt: TGTGCCAGCAGTGGAGTCCTTAACATGAACACTGAAGCTTTCTTT; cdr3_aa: CASSGVLNMNTEAFF
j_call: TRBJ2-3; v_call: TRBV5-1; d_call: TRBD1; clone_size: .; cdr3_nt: TGCGCCAGCAACTCCGGGACAGGGTCAGATACGCAGTATTTT; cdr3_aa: CASNSGTGSDTQYF
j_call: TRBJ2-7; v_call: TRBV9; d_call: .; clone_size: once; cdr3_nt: TGTGCCAGCAGCCGGGACACTATATACGAGCAGTACTTC; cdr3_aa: CASSRDTIYEQYF
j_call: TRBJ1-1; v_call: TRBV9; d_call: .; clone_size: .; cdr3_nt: TGTGCCAGCAGCGTAGAGGTCAGGGGAACTGAAGCTTTCTTT; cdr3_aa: CASSVEVRGTEAFF
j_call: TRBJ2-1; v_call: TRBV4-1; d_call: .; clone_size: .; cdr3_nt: TGCGCCAGCAGCCAAGCCCACAGGGCGGCCTACAATGAGCAGTTCTTC; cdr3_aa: CASSQAHRAAYNEQFF
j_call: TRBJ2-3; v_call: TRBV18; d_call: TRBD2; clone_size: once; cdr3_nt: TGTGCCAGCTCACGCGACGGGACTATCACAGATACGCAGTATTTT; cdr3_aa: CASSRDGTITDTQYF